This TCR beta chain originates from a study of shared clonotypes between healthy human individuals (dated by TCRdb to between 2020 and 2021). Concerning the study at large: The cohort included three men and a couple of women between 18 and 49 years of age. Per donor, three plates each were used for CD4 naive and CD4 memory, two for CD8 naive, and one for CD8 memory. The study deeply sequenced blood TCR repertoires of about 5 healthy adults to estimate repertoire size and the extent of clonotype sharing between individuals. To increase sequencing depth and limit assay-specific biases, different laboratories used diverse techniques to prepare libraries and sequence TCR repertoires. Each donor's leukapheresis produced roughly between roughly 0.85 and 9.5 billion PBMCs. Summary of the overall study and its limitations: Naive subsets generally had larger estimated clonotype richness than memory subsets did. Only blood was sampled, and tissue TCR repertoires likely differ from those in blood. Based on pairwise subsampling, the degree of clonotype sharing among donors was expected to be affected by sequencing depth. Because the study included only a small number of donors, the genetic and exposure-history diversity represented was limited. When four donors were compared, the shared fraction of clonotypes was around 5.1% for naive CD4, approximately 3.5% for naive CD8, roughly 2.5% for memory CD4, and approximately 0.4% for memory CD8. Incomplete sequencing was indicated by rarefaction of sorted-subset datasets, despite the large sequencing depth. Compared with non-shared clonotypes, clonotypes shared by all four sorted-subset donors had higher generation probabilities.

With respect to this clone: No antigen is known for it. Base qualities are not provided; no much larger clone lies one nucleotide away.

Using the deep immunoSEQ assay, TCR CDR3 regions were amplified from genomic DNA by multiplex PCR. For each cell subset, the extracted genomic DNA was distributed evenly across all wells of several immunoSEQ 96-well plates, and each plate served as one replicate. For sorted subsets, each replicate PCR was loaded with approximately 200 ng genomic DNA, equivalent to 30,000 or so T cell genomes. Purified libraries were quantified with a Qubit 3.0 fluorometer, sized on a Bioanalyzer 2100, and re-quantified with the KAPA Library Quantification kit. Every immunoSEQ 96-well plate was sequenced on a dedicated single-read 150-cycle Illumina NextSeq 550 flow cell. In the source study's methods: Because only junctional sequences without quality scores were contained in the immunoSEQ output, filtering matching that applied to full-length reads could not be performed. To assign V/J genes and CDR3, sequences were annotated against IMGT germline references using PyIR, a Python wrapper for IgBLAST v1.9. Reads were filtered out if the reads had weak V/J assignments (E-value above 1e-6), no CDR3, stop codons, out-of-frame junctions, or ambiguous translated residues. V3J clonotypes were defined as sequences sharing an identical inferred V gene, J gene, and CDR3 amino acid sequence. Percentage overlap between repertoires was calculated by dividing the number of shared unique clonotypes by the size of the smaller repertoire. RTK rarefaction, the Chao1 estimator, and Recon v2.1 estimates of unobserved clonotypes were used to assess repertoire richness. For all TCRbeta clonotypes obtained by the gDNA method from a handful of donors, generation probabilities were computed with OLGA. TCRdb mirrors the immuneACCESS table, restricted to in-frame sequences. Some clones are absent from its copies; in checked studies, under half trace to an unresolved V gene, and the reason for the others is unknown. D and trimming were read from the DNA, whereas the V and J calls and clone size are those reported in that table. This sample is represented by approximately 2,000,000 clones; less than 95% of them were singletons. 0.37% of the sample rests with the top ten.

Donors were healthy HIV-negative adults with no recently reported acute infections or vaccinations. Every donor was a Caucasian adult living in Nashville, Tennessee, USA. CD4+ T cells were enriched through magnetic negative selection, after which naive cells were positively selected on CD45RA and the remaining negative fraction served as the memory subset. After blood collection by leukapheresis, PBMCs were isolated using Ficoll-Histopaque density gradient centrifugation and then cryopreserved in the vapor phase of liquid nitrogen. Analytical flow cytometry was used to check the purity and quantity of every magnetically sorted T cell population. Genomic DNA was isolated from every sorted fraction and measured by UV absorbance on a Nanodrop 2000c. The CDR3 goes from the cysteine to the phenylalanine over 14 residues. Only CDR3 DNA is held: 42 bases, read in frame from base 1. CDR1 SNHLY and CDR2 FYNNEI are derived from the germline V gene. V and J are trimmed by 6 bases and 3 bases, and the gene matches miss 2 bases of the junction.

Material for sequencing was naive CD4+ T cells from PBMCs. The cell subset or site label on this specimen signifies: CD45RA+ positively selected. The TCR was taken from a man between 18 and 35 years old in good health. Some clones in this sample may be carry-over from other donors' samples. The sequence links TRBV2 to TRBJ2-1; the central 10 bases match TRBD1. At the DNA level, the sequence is TGTGCCAGCAGGGGGACAGGGGTCTACAATGAGCAGTTCTTC. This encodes CASRGTGVYNEQFF.